This is a list of T cell receptor beta chains from one sample in a study of OX40 agonist ivuxolimab in advanced cancers. The protocol was immunoSEQ multiplex PCR, while the TCRdb copy is restricted to in-frame clones and leaves out a portion. The sample records about 68,000 clones, about 90% being singletons. Sequenced here: CD4+ or CD8+ T cells sorted from blood, sampled in a trial of the OX40 agonist ivuxolimab. Every receptor here comes from an adult with an advanced solid tumor such as melanoma, head and neck, liver or kidney cancer. Both conserved end residues are trimmed from each CDR3.

cdr3_aa: ASSHPTLLTYNSPLH
j_call: TRBJ1-6
v_call: TRBV23-1

cdr3_aa: ASSPGTGRETQY
j_call: TRBJ2-5
v_call: TRBV7-7

cdr3_aa: ASSPTPNYGYT
j_call: TRBJ1-2
v_call: TRBV14

cdr3_aa: ASAGGSLNTEAF
j_call: TRBJ1-1
v_call: TRBV28

cdr3_aa: ASSQEATTWQPQH
j_call: TRBJ1-5
v_call: TRBV4-2

cdr3_aa: ASSRRWDGYT
j_call: TRBJ1-2
v_call: TRBV6-6

cdr3_aa: ASSSGLADQETQY
j_call: TRBJ2-5
v_call: TRBV11-3

cdr3_aa: SSVSEQETQY
j_call: TRBJ2-5
v_call: TRBV29-1

cdr3_aa: ASSTYGDRVSSYNEQF
j_call: TRBJ2-1
v_call: TRBV19

cdr3_aa: ASSIDRGGGRTNEKLF
j_call: TRBJ1-4
v_call: TRBV19